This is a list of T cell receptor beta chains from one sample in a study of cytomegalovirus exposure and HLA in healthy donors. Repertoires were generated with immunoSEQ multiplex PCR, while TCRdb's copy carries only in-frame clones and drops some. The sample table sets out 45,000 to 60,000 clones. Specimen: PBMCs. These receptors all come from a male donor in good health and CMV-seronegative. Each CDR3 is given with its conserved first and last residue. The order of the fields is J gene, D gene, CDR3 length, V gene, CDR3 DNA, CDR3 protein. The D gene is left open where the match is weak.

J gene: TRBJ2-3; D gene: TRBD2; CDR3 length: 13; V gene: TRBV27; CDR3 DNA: TGTGCCAGCAGGTTAGCGGGGGGAGATACGCAGTATTTT; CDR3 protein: CASRLAGGDTQYF
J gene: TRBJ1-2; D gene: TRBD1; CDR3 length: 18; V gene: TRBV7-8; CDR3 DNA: TGTGCCAGCAGCTTCCTCCTGGACAGGGGGCTTGGGAACTATGGCTACACCTTC; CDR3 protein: CASSFLLDRGLGNYGYTF
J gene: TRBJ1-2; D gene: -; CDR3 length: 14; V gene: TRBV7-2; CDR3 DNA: TGTGCCAGCAGCCTCACGACAGCTGCCTATGGCTACACCTTC; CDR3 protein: CASSLTTAAYGYTF
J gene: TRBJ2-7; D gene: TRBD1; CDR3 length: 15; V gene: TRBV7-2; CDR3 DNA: TGTGCCAGCAGCTATACCGGGACAGGTAACTACGAGCAGTACTTC; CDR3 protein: CASSYTGTGNYEQYF
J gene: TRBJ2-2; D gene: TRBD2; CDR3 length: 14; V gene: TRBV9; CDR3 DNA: TGTGCCAGCTGTCGCGGGAGGGCCATCGGGGAGCTGTTTTTT; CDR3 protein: CASCRGRAIGELFF
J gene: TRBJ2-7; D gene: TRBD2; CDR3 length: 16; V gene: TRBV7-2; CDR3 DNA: TGTGCCAGCAGCTCCCACCGGGTAGCGGGGGCCTACGAGCAGTACTTC; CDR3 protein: CASSSHRVAGAYEQYF
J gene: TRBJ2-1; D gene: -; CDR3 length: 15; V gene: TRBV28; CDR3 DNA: TGTGCCAGCAGTTCGGACGGGGTCCTTGACAATGAGCAGTTCTTC; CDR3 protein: CASSSDGVLDNEQFF
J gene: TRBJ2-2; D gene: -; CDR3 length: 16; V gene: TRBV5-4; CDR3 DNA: TGTGCCAGCAGCTTGGATGGGGCCTCTAACACCGGGGAGCTGTTTTTT; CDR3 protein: CASSLDGASNTGELFF
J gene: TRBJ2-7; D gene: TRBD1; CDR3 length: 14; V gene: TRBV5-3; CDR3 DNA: TGTGCCAGAAGCTTAGGGACAGGGATCCACGAGCAGTACTTC; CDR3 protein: CARSLGTGIHEQYF
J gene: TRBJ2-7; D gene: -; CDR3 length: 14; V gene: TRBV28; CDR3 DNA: TGTGCCAGCAGTTCCCCACAGGGACGCCACGAGCAGTACTTC; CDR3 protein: CASSSPQGRHEQYF
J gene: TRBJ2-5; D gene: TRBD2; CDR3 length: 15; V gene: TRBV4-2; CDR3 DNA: TGTGCCAGCAGCCAGTCCGGGACGGGGGAGGGGAACCAGTACTTC; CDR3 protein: CASSQSGTGEGNQYF
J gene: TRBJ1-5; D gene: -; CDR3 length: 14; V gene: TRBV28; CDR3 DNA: TGTGCCAGCAGTTTACGAGCCATTTTTCAGCCCCAGCATTTT; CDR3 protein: CASSLRAIFQPQHF
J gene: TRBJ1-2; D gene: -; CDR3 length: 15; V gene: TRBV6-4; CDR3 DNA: TGTGCCAGCAAAGACTCATCAACTAATCCCTATGGCTACACCTTC; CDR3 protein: CASKDSSTNPYGYTF
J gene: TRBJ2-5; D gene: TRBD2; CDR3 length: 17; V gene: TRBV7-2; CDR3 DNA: TGTGCCAGCAGCTTATCTAGCGGGGGGGTAGGGGGAGAGACCCAGTACTTC; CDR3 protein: CASSLSSGGVGGETQYF
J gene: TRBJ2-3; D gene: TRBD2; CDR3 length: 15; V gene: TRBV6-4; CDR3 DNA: TGTGCCAGCAGGAAAACTAGCGTTAGCACAGATACGCAGTATTTT; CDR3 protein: CASRKTSVSTDTQYF
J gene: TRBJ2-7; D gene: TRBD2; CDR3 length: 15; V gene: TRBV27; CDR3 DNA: TGTGCCAGCAGTTTATCGGTAGCGGGGGCGTACGAGCAGTACTTC; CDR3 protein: CASSLSVAGAYEQYF
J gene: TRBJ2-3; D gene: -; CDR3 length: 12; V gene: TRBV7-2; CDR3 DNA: TGTGCCAGCAGCCCATCCACAGATACGCAGTATTTT; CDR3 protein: CASSPSTDTQYF
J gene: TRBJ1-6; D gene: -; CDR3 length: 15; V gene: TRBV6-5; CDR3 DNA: TGTGCCAGCAGTTACTCGAGACAGAATAATTCACCCCTCCACTTT; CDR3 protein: CASSYSRQNNSPLHF
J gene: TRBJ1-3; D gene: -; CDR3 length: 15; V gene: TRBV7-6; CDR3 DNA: TGTGCCAGCCGCCCGACAAGCTACTCTGGAAACACCATATATTTT; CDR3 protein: CASRPTSYSGNTIYF
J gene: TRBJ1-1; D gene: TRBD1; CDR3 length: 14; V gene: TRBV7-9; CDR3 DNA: TGTGCCAGCAGCTTACCGGGACAGGGGGCAAGCGATTTCTTT; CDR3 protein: CASSLPGQGASDFF
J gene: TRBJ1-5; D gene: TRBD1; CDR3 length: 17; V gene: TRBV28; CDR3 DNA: TGTGCCAGCAGTCGGGACAGCCGACGGTATAGCAATCAGCCCCAGCATTTT; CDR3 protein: CASSRDSRRYSNQPQHF
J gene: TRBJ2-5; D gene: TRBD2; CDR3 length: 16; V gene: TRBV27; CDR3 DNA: TGTGCCAGCAGTTGGTCTAGCGGGGACCTGCAAGAGACCCAGTACTTC; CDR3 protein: CASSWSSGDLQETQYF
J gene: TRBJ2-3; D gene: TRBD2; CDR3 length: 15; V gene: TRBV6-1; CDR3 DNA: TGTGCCAGCAGTGAACGCGGACTAGCGGACGATACGCAGTATTTT; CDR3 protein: CASSERGLADDTQYF
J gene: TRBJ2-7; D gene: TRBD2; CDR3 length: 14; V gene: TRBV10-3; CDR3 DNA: TGTGCCATCAGTGAGAGACTAGCGGGAGATGAGCAGTACTTC; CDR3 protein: CAISERLAGDEQYF
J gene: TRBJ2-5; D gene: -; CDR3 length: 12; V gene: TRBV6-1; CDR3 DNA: TGTGCCAGCAGTGAAGCTGTGGAGGCCCAGTACTTC; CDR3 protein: CASSEAVEAQYF
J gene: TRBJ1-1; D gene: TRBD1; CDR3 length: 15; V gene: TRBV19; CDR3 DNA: TGTGCCAGTAGTATAGCCCGGACAGGGGCGGGTGAAGCTTTCTTT; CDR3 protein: CASSIARTGAGEAFF
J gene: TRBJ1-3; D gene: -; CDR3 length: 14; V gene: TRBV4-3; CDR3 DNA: TGCGCCAGCAGCCTCGGCGGCTCTGGAAACACCATATATTTT; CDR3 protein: CASSLGGSGNTIYF
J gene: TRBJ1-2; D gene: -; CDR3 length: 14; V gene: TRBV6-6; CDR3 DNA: TGTGCCAGCAGTTACTCGAGGGGGAGGGATGGCTACACCTTC; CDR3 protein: CASSYSRGRDGYTF
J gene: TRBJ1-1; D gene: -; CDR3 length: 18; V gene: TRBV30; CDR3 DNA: TGTGCCTGGAGCGTTTACACCTTATCCAGGGTAGGTGGCACTGAAGCTTTCTTT; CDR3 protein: CAWSVYTLSRVGGTEAFF
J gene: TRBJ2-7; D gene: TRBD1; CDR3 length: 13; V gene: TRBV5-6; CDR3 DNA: TGTGCCAGCAGCCCCGGACAGGGTCTCGTCCAGTACTTC; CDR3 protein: CASSPGQGLVQYF
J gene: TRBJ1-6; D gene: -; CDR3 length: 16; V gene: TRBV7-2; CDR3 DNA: TGTGCCAGCAGCTTAGGGGGGCTCTCCTATAATTCACCCCTCCACTTT; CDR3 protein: CASSLGGLSYNSPLHF
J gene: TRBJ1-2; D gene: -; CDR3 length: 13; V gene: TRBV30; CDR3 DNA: TGTGCCTGGAGTAGAGACAGGCCCTATGGCTACACCTTC; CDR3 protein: CAWSRDRPYGYTF
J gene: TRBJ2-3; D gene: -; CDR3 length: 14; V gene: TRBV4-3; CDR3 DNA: TGCGCCAGCAGCCAAGACCTGGGGGGAGATACGCAGTATTTT; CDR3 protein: CASSQDLGGDTQYF
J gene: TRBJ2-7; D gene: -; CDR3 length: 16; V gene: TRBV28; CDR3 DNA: TGTGCCAGCAGTTTTACCACAGGGATTTTAGGCGACGAGCAGTACTTC; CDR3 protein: CASSFTTGILGDEQYF
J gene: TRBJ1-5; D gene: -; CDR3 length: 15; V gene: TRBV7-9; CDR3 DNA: TGTGCCAGCAGCTTAGGGCAGGGAAGCAATCAGCCCCAGCATTTT; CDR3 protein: CASSLGQGSNQPQHF
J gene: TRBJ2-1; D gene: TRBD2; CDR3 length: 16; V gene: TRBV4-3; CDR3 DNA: TGCGCCAGCAGCCAAACCGGGACTAGCGGGAGGGATGAGCAGTTCTTC; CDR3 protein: CASSQTGTSGRDEQFF
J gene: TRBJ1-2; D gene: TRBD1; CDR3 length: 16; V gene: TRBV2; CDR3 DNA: TGTGCCAGCAGGCCCGGGACAGGGGGCCGTGGCTATGGCTACACCTTC; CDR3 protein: CASRPGTGGRGYGYTF
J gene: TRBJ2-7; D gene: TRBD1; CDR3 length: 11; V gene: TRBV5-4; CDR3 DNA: TGTGCCTGGACAGGGACAGACGAGCAGTACTTC; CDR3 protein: CAWTGTDEQYF
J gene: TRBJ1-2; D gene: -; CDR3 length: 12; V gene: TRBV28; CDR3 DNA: TGTGCCAGCAGTTTACAGGGGTATGGCTACACCTTC; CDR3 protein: CASSLQGYGYTF
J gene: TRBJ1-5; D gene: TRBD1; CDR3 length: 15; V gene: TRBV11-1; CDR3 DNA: TGTGCCAGCAGCTTATCCCCGGACAGGGATGTGCCCCAGCATTTT; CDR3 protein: CASSLSPDRDVPQHF
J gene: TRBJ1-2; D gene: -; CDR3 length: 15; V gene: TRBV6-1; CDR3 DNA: TGTGCCAGCAGTGAAGGGGCAGGGGCAGGCTATGGCTACACCTTC; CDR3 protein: CASSEGAGAGYGYTF